This record looks at one T cell receptor beta chain sequence and its context. No antigen is known for it. This specimen belongs to a study of STAT3 mutations in large granular lymphocyte leukemia. Sequencing used immunoSEQ multiplex PCR; TCRdb keeps in-frame clones, though not all of them. The sample comprises approximately 15,000 clones, approximately 91% of which are singletons, and around 9.3% rests with the top ten. Per the germline V gene, CDR1 is SGHRS and CDR2 is YFSETQ. The CDR3 length is 15 residues. Trimming at V came to 3 bases and at J to 0 bases, leaving 4 bases not matched to a gene. Overall study results and limits: After therapy, about 35% of the 18 patients switched clonotypes, all new clones STAT3 wild type. At least one immunodominant TCR beta clonotype appeared in every T-cell large granular lymphocyte leukemia patient.

This clonotype was sampled from a woman aged 45 to 65 with T-cell large granular lymphocyte leukemia. Some clones in this sample may be carry-over from other donors' samples. Sequencing used peripheral blood mononuclear cells. This chain uses TRBV5-1 with TRBJ2-3, with 7 positions matching TRBD1. The CDR3 here is CASSSGQTSTDTQYF. CDR3 nucleotides: TGCGCCAGCAGCTCGGGACAGACTAGCACAGATACGCAGTATTTT. Complete variable domain (other parts from reference TRBV5-1 and TRBJ2-3): KAGVTQTPRYLIKTRGQQVTLSCSPISGHRSVSWYQQTPGQGLQFLFEYFSETQRNKGNFPGRFSGRQFSNSRSEMNVSTLELGDSALYLCASSSGQTSTDTQYFGPGTRLTVL.